A single sample is the source of the 22 T cell receptor beta chains below, sequenced in a study of blood T cell repertoires in COVID-19. Clones were read by immunoSEQ multiplex PCR, and TCRdb kept only the in-frame ones, dropping some. The sample gives around 360,000 clones, around 87% of which show up once; 1.9% is in the top ten. Material: PBMCs or T cells enriched from blood (not recorded which). These receptors originate from a man aged 35-49 years in a cohort exposed to, infected with or recovered from COVID-19 (not recorded which).

V is TRBV18 and J is TRBJ1-1, with D maybe TRBD1 (5 bases). Between the trimmed V and J ends, which lost 4 bases and 7 bases, there was a span of 16 bases. Per the germline V gene, CDR1 is KGHSH and CDR2 is LQKENI. The CDR3 is made up of 14 amino acids. This CDR3 is CASSLKQDTGEAFF. The DNA for the CDR3 is TGTGCCAGCTCACTCAAACAGGACACGGGTGAAGCTTTCTTT.

The gene calls are TRBV5-6 and TRBJ2-3; 9 positions match TRBD1. Germline CDR1 SGHDT, CDR2 YYEEEE. The CDR3 runs to 17 residues. V trimming: 4 bases; J trimming: 9 bases; junction bases outside the gene matches: 18. CDR3 protein: CASSRRTGAQVVETQYF. The CDR3 region has the DNA TGTGCCAGCAGCCGCAGGACAGGGGCTCAGGTAGTGGAAACGCAGTATTTT.

This clone was seen once. The chain carries TRBV18 and TRBJ2-7, with a tentative D call TRBD1 (5 bases). V was shortened by 0 bases and J by 5 bases, with 8 bases between the two germline ends. The germline gives CDR1 KGHSH, CDR2 LQKENI. The CDR3 length is 13 residues. CDR3 sequence (DNA): TGTGCCAGCTCACCACCAGGGGTCAACGAGCAGTACTTC. It specifies CASSPPGVNEQYF.

This chain connects TRBV30 to TRBJ1-1; D is possibly TRBD1 (6 bases). Deletions cut 2 bases from V and 11 bases from J, with 18 bases between. CDR1 and CDR2 from the germline V gene are GTSNPN and SVGIG (reference sequence). The CDR3 sequence is 13 residues long. CDR3 residues: CAWSPQGGNGAFF. The CDR3 region has the DNA TGTGCCTGGAGTCCACAGGGAGGGAATGGGGCTTTCTTT. The complete variable domain, with remaining parts taken from reference TRBV30 and TRBJ1-1, reads SQTIHQWPATLVQPVGSPLSLECTVEGTSNPNLYWYRQAAGRGLQLLFYSVGIGQISSEVPQNLSASRPQDRQFILSSKKLLLSDSGFYLCAWSPQGGNGAFFGQGTRLTVV.

The V call is TRBV5-8, the J call TRBJ2-1, with 7 positions matching TRBD2. Trimming took 0 bases from V and 7 from J; bases not matched to a gene: 4. This CDR3 region has 14 residues. CDR1 and CDR2 (germline): SGHTS, YDEGEE. The CDR3 DNA follows: TGTGCCAGCAGCTTGGGGACTAGGAGGAATGAGCAGTTCTTC. Protein sequence: CASSLGTRRNEQFF.

The chain recombines TRBV19 with TRBJ1-2; perhaps TRBD1 as D (6 bases). The V end was cut by 6 bases, the J end by 3 bases, with 14 bases between. The CDR3 loop spans 14 amino acids. Per the germline V gene, CDR1 is LNHDA and CDR2 is SQIVND (reference sequence). This CDR3 reads CASSNTPGDYGYTF. The CDR3 DNA follows: TGTGCCAGTAGCAACACTCCAGGGGACTATGGCTACACCTTC.

The CDR3: CASSLPGGANYGYTF. CDR3 sequence (DNA): TGTGCCAGCAGCTTACCTGGAGGGGCTAACTATGGCTACACCTTC. The chain couples TRBV7-9 to TRBJ1-2, with TRBD1 as a possible D gene (5 bases). CDR3 size: 15 residues. V shed 2 bases and J shed 0 bases, with 10 bases lying between them. CDR1 and CDR2 (germline): SEHNR, FQNEAQ (reference sequence).

The chain carries TRBV15 and TRBJ1-5, with 12 bases fitting TRBD1. The trim removed 3 bases at V and 6 bases at J, leaving 9 bases unmatched. Germline V gene data show CDR1 as LNHNV and CDR2 as YYDKDF (reference sequence). CDR3 length: 17 amino acids. CDR3 region: CATSSPGQGASSQPQHF. DNA of the CDR3: TGTGCCACCAGCAGCCCGGGACAGGGGGCTTCTAGTCAGCCCCAGCATTTT.

The chain couples TRBV18 to TRBJ1-1, with no clear D. The ends were cut back, 5 bases at V and 1 base at J, with 14 bases in the middle. CDR1 and CDR2 from the germline V gene are KGHSH and LQKENI. This CDR3 is built from 15 residues. CDR3 loop: CASSIGMSSNTEAFF. The CDR3 DNA reads as TGTGCCAGCTCAATCGGTATGAGTTCGAACACTGAAGCTTTCTTT.

This clone came up once. The V call is TRBV7-9, the J call TRBJ2-1; TRBD2 might be the D (5 bases). The germline V gene encodes CDR1 SEHNR and CDR2 FQNEAQ (reference sequence). The CDR3 consists of 15 residues. The V gene lost 4 bases and the J gene lost 3 bases, with 13 bases spanning the gap. Here the CDR3 reads CASSSGGSGYNEQFF. The CDR3 DNA is TGTGCCAGCAGCTCTGGTGGGAGCGGCTACAATGAGCAGTTCTTC.

The genes are TRBV14 and TRBJ1-1; D not resolved. Trimming took off 4 bases at V and 0 bases at J, with 6 bases between the two ends. Germline V CDR1 and CDR2: SGHDN, FVKESK. This CDR3 is built from 13 residues. CDR3 sequence reads: CASSLGLNTEAFF. Written as DNA, the CDR3 is TGTGCCAGCAGCCTGGGCCTGAACACTGAAGCTTTCTTT.

This clone was seen just once. V is TRBV7-9 and J is TRBJ2-7, with D maybe TRBD2 (5 bases). The ends were cut back, 5 bases at V and 1 base at J, with 15 bases in the middle. Per the germline V gene, CDR1 is SEHNR and CDR2 is FQNEAQ (reference sequence). The CDR3 runs 15 residues. Written as DNA, the CDR3 is TGTGCCAGCAGCCCGCTAACCTCGGGGTCCTACGAGCAGTACTTC. Translating gives CASSPLTSGSYEQYF.

V is TRBV10-2 and J is TRBJ2-7; tentatively, D is TRBD2 (5 bases). V was trimmed by 0 bases and J by 3 bases, leaving 6 bases between them. Germline CDR1 reads WSHSY; CDR2 reads SAAADI. This CDR3 contains 13 residues. CDR3 coding DNA: TGCGCCAGCAGTGAGTCGACTATCTACGAGCAGTACTTC. Residues: CASSESTIYEQYF.

The genes are TRBV9 and TRBJ2-5, with D possibly TRBD2 on 6 matching bases. The length of the CDR3 is 14 residues. Germline V gene data show CDR1 as SGDLS and CDR2 as YYNGEE. The V end lost 0 bases, the J end lost 4 bases, and 10 bases lay between the germline ends. CDR3 residues: CASSVATSPETQYF. CDR3 sequence (DNA): TGTGCCAGCAGCGTAGCTACTAGCCCAGAGACCCAGTACTTC.

The chain recombines TRBV29-1 with TRBJ2-7; a weak D match, TRBD2 (5 bases). The CDR3 sequence is 14 residues long. The V end lost 7 bases, the J end lost 0 bases, and 16 bases lay between the germline ends. Germline V gene data show CDR1 as SQVTM and CDR2 as ANQGSEA. CDR3 nucleotide sequence: TGCAGCGCCTCAAGCGGCTCGAGCTCCTACGAGCAGTACTTC. Its protein is CSASSGSSSYEQYF.

This chain connects TRBV6-5 to TRBJ2-7, with 8 bases aligning to TRBD2. Germline V gene lookup returns CDR1 MNHEY and CDR2 SVGAGI. V lost 0 bases, J lost 4 bases, and 2 bases stayed unmatched. CDR3 length: 14 amino acids. DNA of the CDR3: TGTGCCAGCAGTTACTCTACTAGCGGTTACGAGCAGTACTTC. Encoded protein: CASSYSTSGYEQYF.

The chain is built from TRBV10-3 and TRBJ2-1, with 8 bases identical to TRBD1. Germline lookup yields CDR1 ENHRY and CDR2 SYGVKD. This CDR3 is built from 13 residues. Trimming cost V 5 bases and J 5 bases; bases outside gene matches: 2. CDR3 sequence reads: CAISPGQDNEQFF. CDR3 in DNA: TGTGCCATCAGTCCGGGACAGGACAATGAGCAGTTCTTC.

This chain joins TRBV29-1 and TRBJ1-3; D not certain. V was shortened by 7 bases and J by 0 bases, with 13 bases between the two germline ends. The length of the CDR3 is 14 residues. Germline CDR1 is SQVTM and CDR2 is ANQGSEA. CDR3 protein: CSAITVFSGNTIYF. CDR3 bases: TGCAGCGCCATTACAGTGTTCTCTGGAAACACCATATATTTT.

The V and J genes are TRBV20-1 and TRBJ1-2; perhaps TRBD1 as D (5 bases). Trimming took off 3 bases at V and 8 bases at J, with 10 bases between the two ends. This CDR3 comprises 11 residues. The germline CDR1 and CDR2 sequences are DFQATT and SNEGSKA (reference sequence). This CDR3 reads CSASRQYGYTF. CDR3 DNA sequence: TGCAGTGCTAGTCGACAGTACGGCTACACCTTC.

This sequence joins TRBV7-8 and TRBJ2-7; D gene ambiguous. In germline, CDR1 is SGHVS, CDR2 FQNEAQ. The germline V and J ends were trimmed by 5 bases and 7 bases, with 9 bases remaining between them. The CDR3 totals 11 residues. CDR3 protein: CASSPREEQYF. The CDR3 coding sequence is TGTGCCAGCAGCCCGAGAGAGGAGCAGTACTTC.

This chain joins TRBV7-8 and TRBJ1-3, with 8 bases lining up with TRBD1. Trimming at V came to 2 bases and at J to 4 bases, leaving 13 bases not matched to a gene. CDR1 and CDR2 from the germline V gene are SGHVS and FQNEAQ. The CDR3 is made up of 18 amino acids. CDR3: CASSLLRAGGQSGNTIYF. The CDR3, as DNA: TGTGCCAGCAGCTTATTAAGGGCAGGGGGCCAGTCGGGAAACACCATATATTTT.

The V call is TRBV3-1 (or the pseudogene TRBV3-2), the J call TRBJ2-7; D possibly corresponds to TRBD2 (6 bases). The germline V and J ends were trimmed by 3 bases and 4 bases, with 16 bases remaining between them. The CDR3 has 15 residues. Germline values: CDR1 LGHDT, CDR2 YNNKEL (reference sequence). CDR3 residues: CASSHSTGSPYEQYF. The CDR3 DNA reads as TGTGCCAGCAGCCATTCCACCGGGAGCCCGTACGAGCAGTACTTC.